The clone carrying this TCR beta chain was counted between two and nine times. Its antigen remains unknown. These data come from a study of T cell responses to AZD1222 COVID-19 vaccine. Study background: Researchers grouped second doses given at about 4 or about 12 weeks into one pool.

TCRdb keeps only in-frame clones here, not all; method: immunoSEQ multiplex PCR. The table includes approximately 100,000 clones, approximately 89% detected once. Overall study findings and caveats: There were mostly white British donors and more females than males, and clonal diversity was possibly underestimated. Baseline serology detected seropositivity in only six or seven AZD1222 recipients.

The CDR3 extends over 14 amino acids. The germline V gene encodes CDR1 PRHDT and CDR2 FYEKMQ (reference sequence). The V and J ends lost 5 bases and 1 base respectively, with 11 bases between them. The V gene is TRBV13, the J gene TRBJ1-1; D ambiguous. The starting material was peripheral blood, obtained on day 0 of AZD1222 vaccination. The TCR comes from an adult in good health. The CDR3 DNA reads TGTGCCAGCAGCCTGACCCGCAGGAACACTGAAGCTTTCTTT. It is translated as CASSLTRRNTEAFF.